This is a list of T cell receptor beta chains from one sample in a study of radiotherapy plus CTLA-4 blockade in lung cancer. The protocol was immunoSEQ multiplex PCR, while the TCRdb copy is restricted to in-frame clones and leaves out a portion. Of 90,000 to 100,000 clones listed, roughly 80% are singletons. Sequencing used peripheral blood, obtained from a patient treated with radiotherapy plus ipilimumab. Every receptor here comes from a human donor with non-small cell lung cancer that progressed on radiotherapy plus ipilimumab. Both conserved end residues are part of each CDR3. A D gene is named only where the DNA matches it firmly. Clone size is given for some rows only: seen once, a few or many times, or a class if the clone is expanded.

D gene	clone size	V gene	J gene	CDR3 protein	CDR3 DNA
TRBD1	NA	TRBV5-1	TRBJ2-5	CASSTGTGRETQYF	TGCGCCAGCAGCACCGGGACAGGGCGGGAGACCCAGTACTTC
NA	NA	TRBV5-8	TRBJ2-1	CASIDGAFTYNEQFF	TGTGCCAGCATCGATGGGGCTTTTACCTACAATGAGCAGTTCTTC
TRBD2	NA	TRBV5-1	TRBJ2-3	CASSSGTSGSVDTQYF	TGCGCCAGCAGCTCCGGGACTAGCGGGAGTGTAGATACGCAGTATTTT
TRBD2	few	TRBV6-4	TRBJ2-1	CASSDRASGSDEQFF	TGTGCCAGCAGTGACAGGGCTAGCGGGAGTGATGAGCAGTTCTTC
NA	few	TRBV20-1	TRBJ1-4	CSAGENEKLFF	TGCAGTGCTGGAGAGAATGAAAAACTGTTTTTT
NA	NA	TRBV5-4	TRBJ1-2	CASSFSDRSRGYGYTF	TGTGCCAGCAGCTTTTCAGACAGGTCCCGTGGCTATGGCTACACCTTC
NA	NA	TRBV4-1	TRBJ2-3	CASSPPTDTQYF	TGCGCCAGCAGCCCACCCACAGATACGCAGTATTTT
TRBD1	NA	TRBV28	TRBJ1-1	CASSLRGQGVNTEAFF	TGTGCCAGCAGTTTAAGAGGACAGGGGGTGAACACTGAAGCTTTCTTT
NA	few	TRBV11-1	TRBJ1-5	CASSLDMNQPQHF	TGTGCCAGCAGCTTAGATATGAATCAGCCCCAGCATTTT
NA	NA	TRBV9	TRBJ1-1	CASSVDGGTAYTEAFF	TGTGCCAGCAGCGTAGATGGAGGGACGGCTTACACTGAAGCTTTCTTT
NA	once	TRBV11-1	TRBJ1-2	CASSLGRSYGYTF	TGTGCCAGCAGCTTAGGTCGAAGCTATGGCTACACCTTC
TRBD2	NA	TRBV5-1	TRBJ2-3	CASSAPRDSGLAGVIGRTDTQYF	TGCGCCAGCAGCGCCCCCCGGGACAGCGGACTAGCGGGAGTGATAGGAAGAACAGATACGCAGTATTTT
NA	NA	TRBV7-9	TRBJ1-4	CASSLAGGVKEKLFF	TGTGCCAGCAGCTTAGCAGGGGGAGTCAAGGAAAAACTGTTTTTT
NA	NA	TRBV30	TRBJ2-2	CAWSRTGSGELFF	TGTGCCTGGAGTCGAACAGGGTCCGGGGAGCTGTTTTTT
TRBD1	NA	TRBV9	TRBJ1-6	CASSLMTGMNSPLHF	TGTGCCAGCAGCCTTATGACAGGGATGAATTCACCCCTCCACTTT
NA	few	TRBV5-1	TRBJ1-1	CASNQGHMNTEAFF	TGCGCCAGCAATCAGGGGCACATGAACACTGAAGCTTTCTTT
NA	once	TRBV6-6	TRBJ1-1	CASSYSRTEAFF	TGTGCCAGCAGTTACTCGAGAACTGAAGCTTTCTTT
NA	NA	TRBV12-5	TRBJ1-5	CASGLLNQPQHF	TGTGCTAGTGGTTTGCTCAATCAGCCCCAGCATTTT
NA	NA	TRBV21-1	TRBJ2-7	CASSNGQHEQYF	TGTGCCAGCAGCAATGGTCAGCACGAGCAGTACTTC
NA	NA	TRBV5-6	TRBJ2-5	CASSPGLDKYQETQYF	TGTGCCAGCAGCCCAGGACTGGACAAGTACCAAGAGACCCAGTACTTC
NA	once	TRBV6-6	TRBJ1-1	CASAELPGRQAFF	TGTGCCAGTGCCGAACTGCCGGGTCGACAAGCTTTCTTT
NA	NA	TRBV10-2	TRBJ2-3	CASRDPDTQYF	TGCGCCAGCAGGGACCCAGATACGCAGTATTTT
TRBD1	NA	TRBV6-4	TRBJ2-1	CASSQTAGTGSYNEQFF	TGTGCCAGCAGTCAGACAGCCGGGACAGGGTCCTACAATGAGCAGTTCTTC